The T cell receptor beta chain described here comes from a study of T cell responses to AZD1222 COVID-19 vaccine. Study context: Whether given at about 4 or about 12 weeks, second doses were pooled.

Study-wide findings and caveats: Just five to seven AZD1222 recipients tested seropositive at baseline. Repertoires were obtained only post-peak T cell response. Clonal diversity was possibly underestimated; the donors were predominantly white British and more often female.

Generated by immunoSEQ multiplex PCR, the TCRdb table keeps only in-frame clones and is missing some. This repertoire shows more than 150,000 clones, 90% found once; its top ten account for 1.5%. This clone was seen only once. The antigen is undetermined. V gave up 4 bases and J gave up 4 bases, with 8 bases separating them. The CDR3 spans 13 residues. Germline V lookup: CDR1 LGHDT, CDR2 YNNKEL (reference sequence). This sample comprised peripheral blood, obtained on day 0 of AZD1222 vaccination. The chain couples TRBV3-1 (or the pseudogene TRBV3-2) to TRBJ1-3; D remains ambiguous. This receptor was taken from an adult in good health. The CDR3 DNA is TGTGCCAGCAGCCTTGAAACGGGAAACACCATATATTTT. The encoded protein is CASSLETGNTIYF.